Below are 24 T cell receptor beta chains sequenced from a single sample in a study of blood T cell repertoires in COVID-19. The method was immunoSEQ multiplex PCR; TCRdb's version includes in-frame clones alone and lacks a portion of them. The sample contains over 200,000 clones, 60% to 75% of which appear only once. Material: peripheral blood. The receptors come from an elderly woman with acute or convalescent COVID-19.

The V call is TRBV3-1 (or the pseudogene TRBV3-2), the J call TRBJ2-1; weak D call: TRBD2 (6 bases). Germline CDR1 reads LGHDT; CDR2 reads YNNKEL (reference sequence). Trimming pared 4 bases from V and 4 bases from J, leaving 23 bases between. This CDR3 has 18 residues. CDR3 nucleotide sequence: TGTGCCAGCAGCCTGCACTGGCGGCGGGGTCTCGGGTACAATGAGCAGTTCTTC. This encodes CASSLHWRRGLGYNEQFF.

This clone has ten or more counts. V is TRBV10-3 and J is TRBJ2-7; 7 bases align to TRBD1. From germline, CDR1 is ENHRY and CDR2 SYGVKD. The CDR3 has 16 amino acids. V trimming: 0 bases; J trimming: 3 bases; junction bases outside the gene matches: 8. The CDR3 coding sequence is TGTGCCATCAGTGAGTCAAGGGGCAGGGGGATCTACGAGCAGTACTTC. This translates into CAISESRGRGIYEQYF.

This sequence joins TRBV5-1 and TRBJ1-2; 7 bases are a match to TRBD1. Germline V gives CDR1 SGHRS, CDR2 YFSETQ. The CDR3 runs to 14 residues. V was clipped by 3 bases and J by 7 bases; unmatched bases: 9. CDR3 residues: CASSWGTEMVGYTF. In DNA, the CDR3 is TGCGCCAGCAGCTGGGGGACAGAAATGGTTGGCTACACCTTC.

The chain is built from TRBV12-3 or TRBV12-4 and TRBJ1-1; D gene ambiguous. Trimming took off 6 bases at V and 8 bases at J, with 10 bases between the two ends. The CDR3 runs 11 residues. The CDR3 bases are TGTGCCAGCAGCACTTTTAAAGAAGCTTTCTTT. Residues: CASSTFKEAFF.

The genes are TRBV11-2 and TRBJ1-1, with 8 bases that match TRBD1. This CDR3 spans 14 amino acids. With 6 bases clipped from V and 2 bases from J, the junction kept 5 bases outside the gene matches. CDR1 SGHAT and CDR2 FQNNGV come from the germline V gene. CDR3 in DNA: TGTGCCAGCAGGTGGACAGGGATAAACACTGAAGCTTTCTTT. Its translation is CASRWTGINTEAFF. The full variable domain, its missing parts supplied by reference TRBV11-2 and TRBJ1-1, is EAGVAQSPRYKIIEKRQSVAFWCNPISGHATLYWYQQILGQGPKLLIQFQNNGVVDDSQLPKDRFSAERLKGVDSTLKIQPAKLEDSAVYLCASRWTGINTEAFFGQGTRLTVV.

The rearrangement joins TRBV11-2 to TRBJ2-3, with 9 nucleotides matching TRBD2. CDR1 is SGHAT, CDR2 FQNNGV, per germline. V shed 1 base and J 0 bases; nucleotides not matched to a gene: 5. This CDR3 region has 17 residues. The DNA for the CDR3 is TGTGCCAGCAGCTTAGGGGCTAGCGGGATTAGCACAGATACGCAGTATTTT. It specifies CASSLGASGISTDTQYF.

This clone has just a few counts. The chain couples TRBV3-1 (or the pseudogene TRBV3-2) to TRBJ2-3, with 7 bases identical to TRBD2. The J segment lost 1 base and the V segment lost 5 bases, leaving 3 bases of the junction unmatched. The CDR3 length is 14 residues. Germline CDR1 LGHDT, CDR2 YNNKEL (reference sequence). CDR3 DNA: TGTGCCAGCAGCACGAGCGGGGGCACAGATACGCAGTATTTT. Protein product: CASSTSGGTDTQYF.

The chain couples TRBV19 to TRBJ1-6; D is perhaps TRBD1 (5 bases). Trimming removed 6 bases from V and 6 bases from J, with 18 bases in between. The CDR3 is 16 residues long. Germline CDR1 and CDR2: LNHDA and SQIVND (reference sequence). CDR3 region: CASSRGGGTFNSPLHF. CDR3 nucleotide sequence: TGTGCCAGTAGCCGAGGCGGGGGAACTTTTAATTCACCCCTCCACTTT.

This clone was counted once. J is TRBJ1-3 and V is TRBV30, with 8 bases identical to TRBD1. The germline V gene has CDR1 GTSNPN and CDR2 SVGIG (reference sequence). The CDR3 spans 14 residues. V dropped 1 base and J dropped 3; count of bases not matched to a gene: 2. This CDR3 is CAWSATGVGNTIYF. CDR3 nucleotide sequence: TGTGCCTGGAGTGCGACAGGGGTTGGAAACACCATATATTTT.

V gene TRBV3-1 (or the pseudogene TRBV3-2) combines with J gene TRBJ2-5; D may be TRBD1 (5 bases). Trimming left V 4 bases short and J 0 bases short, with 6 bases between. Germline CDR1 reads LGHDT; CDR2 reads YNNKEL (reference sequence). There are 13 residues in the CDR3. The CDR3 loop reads CASSPGYQETQYF. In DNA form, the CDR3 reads TGTGCCAGCAGCCCAGGGTACCAAGAGACCCAGTACTTC.

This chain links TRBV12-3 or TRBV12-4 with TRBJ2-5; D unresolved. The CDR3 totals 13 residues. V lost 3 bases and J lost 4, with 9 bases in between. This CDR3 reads CASSLSPLETQYF. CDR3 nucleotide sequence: TGTGCCAGCAGTTTGAGCCCCCTAGAGACCCAGTACTTC.

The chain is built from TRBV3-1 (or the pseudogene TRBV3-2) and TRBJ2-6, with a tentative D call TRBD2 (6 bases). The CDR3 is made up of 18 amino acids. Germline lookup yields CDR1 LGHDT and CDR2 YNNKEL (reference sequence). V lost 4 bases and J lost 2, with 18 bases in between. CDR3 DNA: TGTGCCAGCAGCCCTACCCTACTAGCTTCCACTGGGGCCAACGTCCTGACTTTC. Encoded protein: CASSPTLLASTGANVLTF.

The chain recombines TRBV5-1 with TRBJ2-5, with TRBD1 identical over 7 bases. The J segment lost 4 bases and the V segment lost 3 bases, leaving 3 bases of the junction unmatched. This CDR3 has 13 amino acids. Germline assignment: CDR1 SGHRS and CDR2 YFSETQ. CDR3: CASSSGGSETQYF. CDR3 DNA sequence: TGCGCCAGCAGCTCAGGGGGTTCAGAGACCCAGTACTTC.

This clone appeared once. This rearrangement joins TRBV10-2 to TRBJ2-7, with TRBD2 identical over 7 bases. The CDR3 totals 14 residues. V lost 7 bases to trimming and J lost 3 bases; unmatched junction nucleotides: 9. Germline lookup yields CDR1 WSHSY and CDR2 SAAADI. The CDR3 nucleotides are TGCGCCAGCATGCCCCAGGCGGGAGTCTACGAGCAGTACTTC. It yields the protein CASMPQAGVYEQYF.

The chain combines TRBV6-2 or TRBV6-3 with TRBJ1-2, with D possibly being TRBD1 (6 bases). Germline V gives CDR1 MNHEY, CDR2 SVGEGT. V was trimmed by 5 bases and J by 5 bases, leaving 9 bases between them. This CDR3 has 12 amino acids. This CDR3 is CASSGQSYGYTF. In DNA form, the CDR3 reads TGTGCCAGCAGTGGACAGTCATATGGCTACACCTTC.

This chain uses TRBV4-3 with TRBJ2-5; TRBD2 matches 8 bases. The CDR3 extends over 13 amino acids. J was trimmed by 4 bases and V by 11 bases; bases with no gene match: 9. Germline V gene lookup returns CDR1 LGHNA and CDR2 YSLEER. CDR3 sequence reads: CAGGRGVRETQYF. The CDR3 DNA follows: TGCGCCGGCGGGCGGGGGGTGCGAGAGACCCAGTACTTC.

The CDR3 sequence: CATLHKTGNYGYTF. CDR3 nucleotides: TGTGCCACCCTACATAAGACAGGAAACTATGGCTACACCTTC. The chain combines TRBV14 with TRBJ1-2; TRBD1 might be the D (6 bases). The germline gives CDR1 SGHDN, CDR2 FVKESK. Between the trimmed V and J ends, which lost 10 bases and 2 bases, there was a span of 17 bases. The CDR3 consists of 14 residues.

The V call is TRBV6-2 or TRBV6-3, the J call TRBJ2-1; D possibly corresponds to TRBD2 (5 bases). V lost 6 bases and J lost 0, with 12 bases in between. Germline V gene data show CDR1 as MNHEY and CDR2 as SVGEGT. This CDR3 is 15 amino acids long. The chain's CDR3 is CASSSDGVSYNEQFF. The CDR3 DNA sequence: TGTGCCAGCAGCTCCGACGGGGTCTCCTACAATGAGCAGTTCTTC.

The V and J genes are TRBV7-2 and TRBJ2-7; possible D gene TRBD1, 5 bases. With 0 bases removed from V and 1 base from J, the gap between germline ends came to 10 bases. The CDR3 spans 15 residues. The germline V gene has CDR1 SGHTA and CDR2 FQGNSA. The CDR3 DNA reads TGTGCCAGCAGCTTAGCTTATCAGGGTTCCTACGAGCAGTACTTC. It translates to CASSLAYQGSYEQYF.

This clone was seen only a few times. The CDR3 DNA reads TGTGCCAGTAGTATATCCGGGGACAGCATCTATGGCTACACCTTC. Translated: CASSISGDSIYGYTF. V gene TRBV19 combines with J gene TRBJ1-2; TRBD1 matches at 7 bases. Per the germline V gene, CDR1 is LNHDA and CDR2 is SQIVND (reference sequence). The trim removed 2 bases at V and 4 bases at J, leaving 7 bases unmatched. The CDR3 consists of 15 residues.

CDR3: CASSVGPEPTSGGYEQYF. The DNA of the CDR3 is TGTGCCAGCAGCGTAGGGCCCGAACCGACTAGCGGGGGCTACGAGCAGTACTTC. V and J are TRBV9 and TRBJ2-7; 12 bases align to TRBD2. Unmatched junction bases numbered 10, after V lost 0 bases and J lost 3 bases. Germline V CDR1 and CDR2: SGDLS, YYNGEE. The CDR3 is made up of 18 amino acids.

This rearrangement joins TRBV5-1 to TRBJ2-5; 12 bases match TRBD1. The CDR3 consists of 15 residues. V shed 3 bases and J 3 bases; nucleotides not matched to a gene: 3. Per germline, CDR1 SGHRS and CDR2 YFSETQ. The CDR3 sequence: CASSSGTGGEETQYF. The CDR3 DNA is TGCGCCAGCAGCTCGGGGACAGGGGGCGAAGAGACCCAGTACTTC.

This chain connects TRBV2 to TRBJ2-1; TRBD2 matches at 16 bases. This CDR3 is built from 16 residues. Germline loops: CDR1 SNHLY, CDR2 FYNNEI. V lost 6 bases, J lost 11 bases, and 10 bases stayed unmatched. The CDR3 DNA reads TGTGCCAGCAGGCCGCCGGGGACTAGCGGGAGGGATAAGCAGTTCTTC. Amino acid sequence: CASRPPGTSGRDKQFF.

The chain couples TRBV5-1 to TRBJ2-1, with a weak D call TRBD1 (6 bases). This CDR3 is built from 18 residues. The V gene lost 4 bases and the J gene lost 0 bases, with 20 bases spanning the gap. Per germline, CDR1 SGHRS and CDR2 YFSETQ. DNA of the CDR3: TGCGCCAGCAGCCACGGCCCCCAGGGGACCAGCTCCTACAATGAGCAGTTCTTC. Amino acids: CASSHGPQGTSSYNEQFF.